This T cell receptor (beta chain) was found in a study of shared T cell receptors in the human thymus. The assay was immunoSEQ multiplex PCR, and TCRdb's table has in-frame clones only and misses some. Found here are 700,000 or so clones, roughly 85% of them singletons; the top ten hold under 0.012%. The CDR3 is 15 residues long. Germline CDR1 and CDR2: MGHRA and YSYEKL. V was clipped by 0 bases and J by 6 bases, with 12 bases between them. The same data also contributed to another study, on human thymus T cells. That paper states: The people who donated were healthy Finnish babies having corrective surgery for congenital heart defects. Corrective cardiac surgery supplied the resected thymus tissue. Thymic and blood repertoires appeared to carry a bias in their V and J gene usage. Unrelated individuals had highly overlapping thymic repertoires, as reported in related research.

Sequencing input: thymocytes. The source of this sequence is a girl in the first two years of life with a congenital heart defect. The chain employs TRBV4-1 and TRBJ1-5; D perhaps matches TRBD1 (5 bases). CDR3 DNA: TGCGCCAGCAGCCAAGATGCCGGGGGTAGTCAGCCCCAGCATTTT. This codes for CASSQDAGGSQPQHF.